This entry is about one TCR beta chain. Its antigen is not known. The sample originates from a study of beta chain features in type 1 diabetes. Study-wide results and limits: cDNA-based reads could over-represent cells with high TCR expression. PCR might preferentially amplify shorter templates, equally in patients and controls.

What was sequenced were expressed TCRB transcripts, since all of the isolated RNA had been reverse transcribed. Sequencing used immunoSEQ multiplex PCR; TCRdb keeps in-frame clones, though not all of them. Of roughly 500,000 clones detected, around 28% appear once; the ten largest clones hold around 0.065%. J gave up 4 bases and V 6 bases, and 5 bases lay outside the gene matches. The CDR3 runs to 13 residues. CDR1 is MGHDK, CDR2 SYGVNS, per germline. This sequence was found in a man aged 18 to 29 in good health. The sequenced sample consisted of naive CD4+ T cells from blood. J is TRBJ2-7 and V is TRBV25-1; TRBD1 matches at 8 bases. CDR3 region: CASRGQGRYEQYF. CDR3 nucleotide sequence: TGTGCCAGCAGAGGACAGGGACGGTACGAGCAGTACTTC.